The sequence of this T cell receptor (beta chain) was determined in a study of CD8 T cells in Susac syndrome. Study-level information: Intravenous immunoglobulin alone or corticosteroids were being given to patients with Susac syndrome at blood draw, unless they were therapy-naive.

The authors reverse transcribed roughly 0.5 to 1 ug RNA with random hexamers. TCRdb itself ran the immunoSEQ multiplex PCR reads through MiXCR, one entry per CDR3 protein. The table includes some 130,000 distinct CDR3 sequences, 95% detected once. The ends lost 5 bases at V and 4 bases at J; junction bases unmatched: 10. The germline V gene encodes CDR1 MGHRA and CDR2 YSYEKL. This CDR3 has 16 amino acids. The sample was CD8+ T cells from PBMCs. V and J are TRBV4-1 and TRBJ2-5; TRBD2 matches 10 bases. The receptor's source is a human donor with Susac syndrome. Here the CDR3 DNA reads TGCGCCAGCAGCTACCTAGCGGGAGTGGAAGCAGAGACCCAGTACTTC. Amino acids: CASSYLAGVEAETQYF.